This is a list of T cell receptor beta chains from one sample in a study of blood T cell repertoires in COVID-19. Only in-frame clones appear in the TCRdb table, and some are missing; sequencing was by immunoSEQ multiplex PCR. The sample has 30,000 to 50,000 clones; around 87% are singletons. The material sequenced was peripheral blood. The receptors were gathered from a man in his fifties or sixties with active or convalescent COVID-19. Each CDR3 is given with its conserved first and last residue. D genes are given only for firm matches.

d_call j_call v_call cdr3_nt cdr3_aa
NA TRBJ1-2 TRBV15 TGTGCCACCAGCAGAGGGGCAGTCGCTGACTATGGCTACACCTTC CATSRGAVADYGYTF
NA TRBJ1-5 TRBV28 TGTGCCAGCAGCATCAATCAGCCCCAGCATTTT CASSINQPQHF
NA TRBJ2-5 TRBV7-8 TGTGCCAGCAGCCCACCGTTGGGCAAGACCCAGTACTTC CASSPPLGKTQYF
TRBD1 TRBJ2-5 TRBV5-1 TGCGCCAGCAGTGGGACAGCCAACATCCAAGAGACCCAGTACTTC CASSGTANIQETQYF
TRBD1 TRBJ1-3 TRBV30 TGTGCCTGGAGCCAGACCCCCGGGCCCAGGGGGAACACCATATATTTT CAWSQTPGPRGNTIYF
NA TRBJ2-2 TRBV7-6 TGTGCCAGCAGCTTTAACGGGGTCGGGGAGCTGTTTTTT CASSFNGVGELFF
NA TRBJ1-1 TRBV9 TGTGCCAGCAGCCACCCAGGGGCGGGCTCTGAAGCTTTCTTT CASSHPGAGSEAFF
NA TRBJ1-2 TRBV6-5 TGTGCCAGCAGTTACACCCCCCCGGGAAACTATGGCTACACCTTC CASSYTPPGNYGYTF
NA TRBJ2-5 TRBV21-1 TGTGCCAGCAGCAAAGTGGGGGGAGCCGGGGAGACCCAGTACTTC CASSKVGGAGETQYF
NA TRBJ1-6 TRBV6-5 TGTGCCAGCAGTTACTCGAGCAGGTCCATAGATTCACCCCTCCACTTT CASSYSSRSIDSPLHF
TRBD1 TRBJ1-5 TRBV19 TGTGCCAGTTCAGACAGGGATAGCAATCAGCCCCAGCATTTT CASSDRDSNQPQHF
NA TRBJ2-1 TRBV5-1 TGCGCCAGCAGCGCCTACGGGAGCTCCTACAATGAGCAGTTCTTC CASSAYGSSYNEQFF
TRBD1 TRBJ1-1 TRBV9 TGTGCCAGCAGCCCGTCGGACAGGGGGAACACTGAAGCTTTCTTT CASSPSDRGNTEAFF
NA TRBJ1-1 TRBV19 TGTGCCAGTAGTATAGATCGTGGCCGCCAAGGAGACACTGAAGCTTTCTTT CASSIDRGRQGDTEAFF
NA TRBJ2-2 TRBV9 TGTGCCAGCAGCGCTGAGTATGTAATTGCCGGGGAGCTGTTTTTT CASSAEYVIAGELFF
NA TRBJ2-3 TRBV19 TGTGCCAGTAGAGATGGCGGGGCCACAGATACGCAGTATTTT CASRDGGATDTQYF
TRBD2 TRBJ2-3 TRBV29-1 TGCAGCGCCGCGGGGGACTCTAGCACAGATACGCAGTATTTT CSAAGDSSTDTQYF
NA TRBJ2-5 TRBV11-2 TGTGCCAGCAGCGGAGGGCAGCAGTACCAAGAGACCCAGTACTTC CASSGGQQYQETQYF
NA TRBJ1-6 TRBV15 TGTGCCACCAGCAGAGATCAGGGGTCACCCCTCCACTTT CATSRDQGSPLHF
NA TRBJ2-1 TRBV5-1 TGCGCCAGCAGCTTGGGGCAGGGGTTTAGTGAGCAGTTCTTC CASSLGQGFSEQFF
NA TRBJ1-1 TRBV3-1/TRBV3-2 TGTGCCAGCAGCCAACACGGGAGGGACACTGAAGCTTTCTTT CASSQHGRDTEAFF
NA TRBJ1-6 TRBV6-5 TGTGCCAGCAGCTTAGGGCCAGGGCGGCGTTCACCCCTCCACTTT CASSLGPGRRSPLHF